This TCR beta chain was found in a study of CD8 T cells in ankylosing spondylitis. For TCR beta, libraries came from quantitative 5'-RACE with molecular barcodes. TCRdb recomputed calls from the 5' RACE reads with MiXCR, one row per CDR3 protein. The sample consists of approximately 350,000 distinct CDR3 sequences, over 12% of them appearing once. Study results and caveats: Reportedly, disease-linked clones are significantly enriched in ankylosing spondylitis patients' matched synovial fluid. Ankylosing spondylitis blood appeared to carry a characteristic TCR beta motif of roughly eight highly homologous variants.

Comments on this clonotype: What it binds is not known.

The V gene lost 8 bases and the J gene lost 5 bases, with 15 bases spanning the gap. CDR1 is SEHNR and CDR2 is FQNEAQ in the germline V gene (reference sequence). This CDR3 spans 13 amino acids. This sequence originates from a male donor with ankylosing spondylitis or in good health (not recorded which). The chain couples TRBV7-9 to TRBJ1-1; D possibly corresponds to TRBD1 (6 bases). The specimen was blood, either unsorted or a sorted T cell fraction (not recorded which). The CDR3 here is CASHEGGRTEAFF. CDR3 in DNA: TGTGCCAGCCACGAAGGGGGGAGAACTGAAGCTTTCTTT.